This T cell receptor beta chain emerged from a study of T cell clones after liver transplantation. The overall study: Samples came from ITN030ST, which attempted immunosuppression withdrawal within 2 years of liver transplantation.

About this clone itself: Its target is not known.

General study findings and limits: A larger donor-reactive than third-party decline suggested partial antigen-specific deletion. Low donor cell numbers restricted donor-reactive repertoire measurement in a couple of subjects.

Unstimulated PBMCs were sorted into CD3+CD4+ and CD3+CD8+ populations. This CDR3 comprises 13 residues. The V end was cut by 4 bases, the J end by 4 bases, with 11 bases between. CDR1 is GTSNPN, CDR2 SVGIG, per germline (reference sequence). Clones were sequenced by immunoSEQ multiplex PCR, and TCRdb holds only the in-frame ones, with some missing. The sample comprises under 55,000 clones, just over 85% of which are singletons, and 2% to 2.5% rests with the top ten. The sample here was CD4+ T cells from blood, taken 24 months after liver transplant. This receptor was taken from a human patient who received a liver transplant. Some T cells may be graft donor cells. The chain carries TRBV30 and TRBJ1-3; the D is unclear. The CDR3 spells CAWKRGTGNTIYF. CDR3 nucleotides: TGTGCCTGGAAAAGAGGTACCGGAAACACCATATATTTT.